This TCR beta chain was recovered during a study of identical twins. Study-level findings and limits: High-abundance cord blood beta clonotypes had fewer insertions; memory repertoires showed none.

As for this clonotype: The target antigen is unknown.

One entry per CDR3 protein results from TCRdb running MiXCR on the 5' RACE reads. Among hundreds of thousands of distinct CDR3 sequences, over 5% were seen once, and the ten largest hold 1.5% to 2%. V lost 1 base and J 5 bases, leaving 7 bases between the germline ends. In germline, CDR1 is KGHSH, CDR2 LQKENI. This CDR3 has 13 amino acids. Sequencing input: naive T cells sorted from blood. This TCR came from a man aged 18 to 29 in good health. The rearrangement uses TRBV18 and TRBJ2-3, with D unresolved. The DNA for the CDR3 is TGTGCCAGCTCACCACAATGGCAAGATACGCAGTATTTT. Translating it yields CASSPQWQDTQYF.